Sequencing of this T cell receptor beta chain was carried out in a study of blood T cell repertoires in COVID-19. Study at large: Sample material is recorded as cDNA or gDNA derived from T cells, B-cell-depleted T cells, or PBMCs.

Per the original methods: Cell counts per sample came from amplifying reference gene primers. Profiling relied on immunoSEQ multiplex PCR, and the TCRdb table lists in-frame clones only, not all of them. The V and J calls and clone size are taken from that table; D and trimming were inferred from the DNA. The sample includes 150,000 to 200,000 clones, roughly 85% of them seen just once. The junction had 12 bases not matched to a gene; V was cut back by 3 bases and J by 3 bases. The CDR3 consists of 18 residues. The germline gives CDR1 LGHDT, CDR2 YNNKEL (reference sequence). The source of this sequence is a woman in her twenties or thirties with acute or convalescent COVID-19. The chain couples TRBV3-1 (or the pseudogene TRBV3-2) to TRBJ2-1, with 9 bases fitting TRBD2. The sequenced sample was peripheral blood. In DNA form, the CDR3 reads TGTGCCAGCAGCCACCCCGATCTAGCGGGGCCCAACTACAATGAGCAGTTCTTC. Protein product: CASSHPDLAGPNYNEQFF.